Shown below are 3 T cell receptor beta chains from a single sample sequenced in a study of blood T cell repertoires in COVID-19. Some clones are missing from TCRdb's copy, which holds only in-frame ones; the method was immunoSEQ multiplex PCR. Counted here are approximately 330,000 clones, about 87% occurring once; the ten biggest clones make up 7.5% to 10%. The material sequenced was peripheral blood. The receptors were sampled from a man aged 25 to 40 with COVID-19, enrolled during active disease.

CDR3 residues: CASSYRSGLDEQFF. The DNA of the CDR3 is TGTGCCAGCAGTTACCGGTCAGGACTGGATGAGCAGTTCTTC. The J gene is TRBJ2-1, the V gene TRBV27; D possibly corresponds to TRBD2 (5 bases). The CDR3 spans 14 residues. CDR1 is MNHEY and CDR2 is SMNVEV in the germline V gene (reference sequence). V was cut by 4 bases and J by 8 bases, with 15 bases left in between.

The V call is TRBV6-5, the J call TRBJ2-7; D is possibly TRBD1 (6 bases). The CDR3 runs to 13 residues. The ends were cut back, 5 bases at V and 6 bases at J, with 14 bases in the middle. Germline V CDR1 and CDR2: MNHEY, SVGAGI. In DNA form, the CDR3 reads TGTGCCAGCAGTCGGACAGATCCTCGCGAGCAGTACTTC. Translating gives CASSRTDPREQYF.

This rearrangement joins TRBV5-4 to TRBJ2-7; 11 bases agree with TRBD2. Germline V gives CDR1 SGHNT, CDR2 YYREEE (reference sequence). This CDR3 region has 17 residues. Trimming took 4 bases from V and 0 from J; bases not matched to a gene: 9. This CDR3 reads CASSRGTSGRSSYEQYF. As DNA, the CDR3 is TGTGCCAGCAGCAGAGGGACTAGCGGACGAAGCTCCTACGAGCAGTACTTC.